These T cell receptor beta chains were read from a single sample in a study of cytomegalovirus exposure and HLA in healthy donors. Profiled with immunoSEQ multiplex PCR; TCRdb holds only in-frame clones, not every one. The data hold about 170,000 clones, with roughly four fifths observed a single time. Sample: PBMCs. The receptor set was obtained from a woman in her 30s in good health and CMV-seropositive. Both conserved end residues are part of each CDR3. Each record gives: D gene, clone size, J gene, V gene, CDR3 DNA, CDR3 protein. D genes are given only for firm matches. A row's size may be missing; if present it is once, few, many or a size class.

. | few | TRBJ1-5 | TRBV27 | TGTGCCAGCAGCCTAAGATGGGGGACAAATCAGCCCCAGCATTTT | CASSLRWGTNQPQHF
. | . | TRBJ1-2 | TRBV30 | TGTGCCTGGAGTATCGGGACACCCGGCTACACCTTC | CAWSIGTPGYTF
TRBD1 | . | TRBJ2-7 | TRBV5-1 | TGCGCCACCGGACCGGGACAGAACATGTACGAGCAGTACTTC | CATGPGQNMYEQYF
. | . | TRBJ2-7 | TRBV10-3 | TGTGCCATCGACCAGGGGCAGGCCTACGAGCAGTACTTC | CAIDQGQAYEQYF
TRBD1 | . | TRBJ1-2 | TRBV5-6 | TGTGCCAGCAGCCCAACGGTAGGGCAGGGGGCCTATGGCTACACCTTC | CASSPTVGQGAYGYTF
TRBD1 | once | TRBJ1-3 | TRBV27 | TGTGCCAGCAGCCCGCTACAGGGGGCTGGAAACACCATATATTTT | CASSPLQGAGNTIYF
. | . | TRBJ2-2 | TRBV11-2 | TGTGCCAGCAGCCGGAGGGGGCGCCCTGATGCCGGGGAGCTGTTTTTT | CASSRRGRPDAGELFF
TRBD2 | . | TRBJ2-7 | TRBV2 | TGTGCCAGCAGCGCGGGACTAGCGGCGTACGAGCAGTACTTC | CASSAGLAAYEQYF
TRBD1 | once | TRBJ2-7 | TRBV7-9 | TGTGCCAGCAGCTACGGGACAGGTCCGGCTAAATACGAGCAGTACTTC | CASSYGTGPAKYEQYF
TRBD2 | . | TRBJ2-2 | TRBV19 | TGTGCCAGTAGTATGACTAGCTTCCCCGGGGAGCTGTTTTTT | CASSMTSFPGELFF
TRBD2 | . | TRBJ2-5 | TRBV9 | TGTGCCAGCAGCGGTACCGGGACTAGCGGACAAGAGACCCAGTACTTC | CASSGTGTSGQETQYF
TRBD1 | . | TRBJ1-2 | TRBV6-5 | TGTGCCAGCACCCTTTTACCGGGACAGGGTTCGGGCTACACCTTC | CASTLLPGQGSGYTF
TRBD2 | . | TRBJ2-3 | TRBV5-1 | TGCGCCAGCAGCTTGAGTTCCCGCGCCCTAGCGGGGGATTGGGGTACGCAGTATTTT | CASSLSSRALAGDWGTQYF
TRBD1 | . | TRBJ1-2 | TRBV18 | TGTGCCAGCTCATCGGGGACAGCTCAAATGCCTGGCTATGGCTACACCTTC | CASSSGTAQMPGYGYTF
. | . | TRBJ2-1 | TRBV29-1 | TGCAGCGTTGTACAGGGTGGAAATGAGCAGTTCTTC | CSVVQGGNEQFF
TRBD2 | . | TRBJ2-7 | TRBV7-8 | TGTGCCAGCAGCCTCGGGACTAGCGGTAGCGAGCAGTACTTC | CASSLGTSGSEQYF
. | . | TRBJ1-3 | TRBV7-2 | TGTGCCAGCAGCCCCGATAGAAGCGGTACTGGAAACACCATATATTTT | CASSPDRSGTGNTIYF
TRBD1 | few | TRBJ1-2 | TRBV12-5 | TGTGCTAGTGGTTTGGCGACAGGGGCCTCCTTCTATGGCTACACCTTC | CASGLATGASFYGYTF
. | . | TRBJ2-1 | TRBV11-2 | TGTGCCAGCAGCTCGGTAGTAACAGGTTACAATGAGCAGTTCTTC | CASSSVVTGYNEQFF
. | few | TRBJ1-5 | TRBV11-2 | TGTGCCAGCAGCTTAGAACCAGGCCAGCCCCAGCATTTT | CASSLEPGQPQHF
TRBD1 | . | TRBJ1-5 | TRBV6-1 | TGTGCCAGCAGACGACAGGGGCAAAATCAGCCCCAGCATTTT | CASRRQGQNQPQHF
. | . | TRBJ1-3 | TRBV30 | TGTGCCTGGAGTCCCCGCTCTGGAAACACCATATATTTT | CAWSPRSGNTIYF
TRBD1 | . | TRBJ2-7 | TRBV6-1 | TGTGCCAGCAGTGAGCCGGGACAGTCCTACGAGCAGTACTTC | CASSEPGQSYEQYF
. | . | TRBJ2-1 | TRBV5-4 | TGTGCCAGCAGCTTGAGGCGAACACGGGTTCGCTCCTACAATGAGCAGTTCTTC | CASSLRRTRVRSYNEQFF
. | once | TRBJ1-1 | TRBV5-6 | TGTGCCAGCAGCGCTGGCCTCAGAGCGGACACTGAAGCTTTCTTT | CASSAGLRADTEAFF
. | . | TRBJ1-2 | TRBV21-1 | TGTGCCAGCAGCCAATCCCGGACAACGGTTAACTATGGCTACACCTTC | CASSQSRTTVNYGYTF
. | . | TRBJ2-6 | TRBV29-1 | TGCAGCACCCTGACATTCAGCTCTGGGGCCAACGTCCTGACTTTC | CSTLTFSSGANVLTF
TRBD2 | . | TRBJ2-7 | TRBV10-1 | TGCGCCAGCAGTGGGACCGGGACTAGCGGGAGGAGTTACGAGCAGTACTTC | CASSGTGTSGRSYEQYF
. | . | TRBJ2-3 | TRBV7-6 | TGTGCCAGCAGCTTAGAGCGCACAGATACGCAGTATTTT | CASSLERTDTQYF
TRBD2 | . | TRBJ2-3 | TRBV6-1 | TGTGCCAGCAGTCAAGCGGGAGTGGCGCAGTATTTT | CASSQAGVAQYF
TRBD1 | . | TRBJ2-7 | TRBV6-4 | TGTGCCAGCAGTTTTTATTCAGGGGGCGGCTACGAGCAGTACTTC | CASSFYSGGGYEQYF
. | . | TRBJ2-5 | TRBV14 | TGTGCCAGCAGCCAAGCTTTGGAGACCCAGTACTTC | CASSQALETQYF
. | once | TRBJ2-5 | TRBV2 | TGTGCCAGCAGAGTACAGGGACAAGAGACCCAGTACTTC | CASRVQGQETQYF
. | . | TRBJ2-7 | TRBV9 | TGTGCCAGCAGCGTAGGGCCGATACAGGGCCCACCCTACGAGCAGTACTTC | CASSVGPIQGPPYEQYF
TRBD1 | . | TRBJ1-2 | TRBV19 | TGTGCCAGCCTCCGGGACAGGGTTGCCTATGGCTACACCTTC | CASLRDRVAYGYTF
. | once | TRBJ1-5 | TRBV27 | TGTGCCAGCAGTCTCGAGAATTCTCAGCCCCAGCATTTT | CASSLENSQPQHF
. | . | TRBJ1-1 | TRBV7-6 | TGTGCCAGCAGCTTCCCAGTCGGGGGGTACACTGAAGCTTTCTTT | CASSFPVGGYTEAFF
TRBD2 | . | TRBJ2-2 | TRBV10-2 | TGCGCCAGCAGGACTAGCGGGGGGGGTGGGGAGCTGTTTTTT | CASRTSGGGGELFF
TRBD2 | . | TRBJ2-1 | TRBV9 | TGTGCCAGCAGCGTGGGACTAGTGTTAAGAGATGAGCAGTTCTTC | CASSVGLVLRDEQFF
TRBD1 | . | TRBJ1-2 | TRBV6-5 | TGTGCCAGCAGGCTCACAGGGGGAAACTATGGCTACACCTTC | CASRLTGGNYGYTF